What follows are 29 T cell receptor beta chains derived from one specimen sequenced in a study of lung T cells in sarcoidosis with Löfgren's syndrome. One entry per CDR3 protein, called by TCRdb with MiXCR from the reads. Of about 4,000 distinct CDR3 sequences in the sample, 20% to 25% are singletons; the top ten hold roughly 8.6%. Source material: CD4+ T cells from bronchoalveolar lavage. These receptors were collected from a human donor with sarcoidosis (Löfgren's syndrome or another form), or a control subject (not recorded which).

Comments on this clonotype: One end of the junction fails to match germline, which may point to a read error. The chain is built from TRBV6-5 and TRBJ2-3, with TRBD1 identical over 7 bases. Germline loops: CDR1 MNHEY, CDR2 SVGAGI. This CDR3 has 15 residues. In DNA form, the CDR3 reads TGCACCAGCAACTACCAGAGGGGGCGCACAGATACGCAGTATTTT. Protein: CTSNYQRGRTDTQYF.

This clonotype was recorded at least ten times. The rearrangement uses TRBV18 and TRBJ2-7; a possible D gene is TRBD1 (6 bases). V lost 4 bases, J lost 3 bases, and 16 bases lay in between. The CDR3 totals 15 residues. CDR1 is KGHSH, CDR2 LQKENI, per germline. CDR3 nucleotides: TGTGCCAGCTCACTTCCCGGGACACATGTCTACGAGCAGTACTTC. It is translated as CASSLPGTHVYEQYF.

The count of this clonotype is one. A read error may be the cause here, since a much bigger clone is one base away. The chain couples TRBV5-1 to TRBJ2-1, with no clear D. Germline values: CDR1 SGHRS, CDR2 YFSETQ. The CDR3 has 13 amino acids. V lost 7 bases and J lost 0, with 8 bases in between. The CDR3 protein is CASENGSYNEQFF. CDR3 bases: TGCGCCAGCGAGAACGGCTCCTACAATGAGCAGTTCTTC.

This clonotype is judged large. V and J are TRBV7-6 and TRBJ2-1; D might be TRBD1 (6 bases). Germline V lookup: CDR1 SGHVS, CDR2 FNYEAQ. The V end was cut by 2 bases, the J end by 4 bases, with 9 bases between. The CDR3 spans 14 residues. This chain's CDR3 is CASSLQGPYNEQFF. For the CDR3, the DNA is TGTGCCAGCAGCTTACAGGGGCCGTACAATGAGCAGTTCTTC.

This clonotype counts as medium-sized. V is TRBV19 and J is TRBJ2-7; D is undetermined. The CDR3 has 13 residues. V lost 5 bases, J lost 0 bases, and 8 bases lay in between. Germline V gene sequence: CDR1 LNHDA, CDR2 SQIVND (reference sequence). CDR3 in amino acids: CASSRASSYEQYF. The CDR3 DNA reads TGTGCCAGTAGTCGGGCCTCCTCCTACGAGCAGTACTTC.

This clonotype has at least ten counts. The V and J genes are TRBV29-1 and TRBJ2-6, with D maybe TRBD1 (6 bases). The V end lost 6 bases, the J end lost 4 bases, and 19 bases lay between the germline ends. The CDR3 runs to 16 residues. Germline V gene data show CDR1 as SQVTM and CDR2 as ANQGSEA. Here the CDR3 DNA reads TGCAGCGTGGGGGCCAGGGGAGTGGGAGGGGCCAACGTCCTGACTTTC. Its translation is CSVGARGVGGANVLTF.

This clonotype was recorded many times. With a much larger clone just one base away, this may be a read error. The chain is built from TRBV27 and TRBJ2-3; D might be TRBD2 (6 bases). With 0 bases removed from V and 1 base from J, the gap between germline ends came to 11 bases. The CDR3 consists of 16 residues. The germline V gene encodes CDR1 MNHEY and CDR2 SMNVEV (reference sequence). For the CDR3, the DNA is TGTGCCAGCAGTTTATCGAGCCTAGCGCGCACAGATACGCAGTATTTT. Translating it yields CASSLSSLARTDTQYF.

In regard to this clonotype: At one end the junction does not follow the germline gene, possibly because of a read error. DNA of the CDR3: TGCAGTGATTACCCTAGGACAGGGACCTACGAGCGGTACTTC. Translating it yields CSDYPRTGTYERYF. This chain uses TRBV20-1 with TRBJ2-7, with TRBD1 matching 8 bases. CDR1 and CDR2 (germline): DFQATT, SNEGSKA (reference sequence). The CDR3 extends over 14 amino acids.

This clonotype was observed many times. The chain employs TRBV30 and TRBJ2-7, with D hard to call. The CDR3 sequence is 11 residues long. The V gene's germline CDR1 is GTSNPN and CDR2 SVGIG (reference sequence). V was cut by 1 base and J by 4 bases, with 5 bases left in between. In DNA, the CDR3 is TGTGCCTGGAGTGGAATGTACGAGCAGTACTTC. This encodes CAWSGMYEQYF.

This clonotype rates as medium-sized (0.01 to 0.1%). The chain combines TRBV7-2 with TRBJ2-7, with D perhaps being TRBD1 or TRBD2 (5 bases each). Germline lookup yields CDR1 SGHTA and CDR2 FQGNSA. The CDR3 consists of 14 residues. Trimming pared 5 bases from V and 1 base from J, leaving 12 bases between. Here the CDR3 DNA reads TGTGCCAGCAGCCCACTAGGGGAATCCTACGAGCAGTACTTC. Translation gives CASSPLGESYEQYF.

The chain employs TRBV19 and TRBJ2-7; no clear D gene. The CDR3 spans 13 residues. Germline V CDR1 and CDR2: LNHDA, SQIVND (reference sequence). V lost 7 bases and J lost 5, with 15 bases in between. Here the CDR3 reads CASKEAGAHEQYF. CDR3 coding DNA: TGTGCCAGTAAAGAGGCCGGAGCCCACGAGCAGTACTTC.

This clonotype ranks as medium-sized (0.01 to 0.1%). This rearrangement joins TRBV28 to TRBJ1-1, with a weak D call TRBD1 (5 bases). Trimming pared 7 bases from V and 1 base from J, leaving 16 bases between. Germline assignment: CDR1 MDHEN and CDR2 SYDVKM. The CDR3 length is 15 residues. CDR3 region: CASIGGGKRNTEAFF. CDR3 in DNA: TGTGCCAGCATAGGTGGGGGAAAAAGGAACACTGAAGCTTTCTTT.

This clonotype is labeled as medium-sized. The chain uses TRBV28 and TRBJ1-2; D is undetermined. This CDR3 contains 13 residues. Trimming cost V 3 bases and J 4 bases, with 9 bases left between them. CDR1 and CDR2 from the germline V gene are MDHEN and SYDVKM. The CDR3 bases are TGTGCCAGCAGTTTTACCGGGCGCTATGGCTACACCTTC. This translates into CASSFTGRYGYTF.

In its sample, this clonotype ranks as medium-sized. The chain uses TRBV11-3 and TRBJ2-1, with 8 bases lining up with TRBD2. The V gene end was trimmed by 4 bases and the J gene end by 7 bases; junction bases not matched to a gene: 6. Germline V CDR1 and CDR2: SGHNT, YENEEA. The CDR3 loop spans 14 amino acids. DNA for the CDR3: TGTGCCAGCAGCTGGGGAGCGGGAGTGAATGAGCAGTTCTTC. Its translation: CASSWGAGVNEQFF.

This clonotype rates as medium-sized. V usage is TRBV20-1 and J usage is TRBJ1-1; possibly TRBD1 for D (5 bases). Trimming took off 5 bases at V and 8 bases at J, with 18 bases between the two ends. The CDR3 runs to 13 residues. The germline CDR1 and CDR2 sequences are DFQATT and SNEGSKA (reference sequence). The CDR3 DNA sequence: TGCAGTGCTCCCTCTCCGGGGGAACGCGAAGCTTTCTTT. It is translated as CSAPSPGEREAFF.

This clonotype was counted ten times or more. The chain is built from TRBV19 and TRBJ1-5; no reliable D call. The CDR3 is 16 residues long. V was shortened by 3 bases and J by 5 bases, with 17 bases between the two germline ends. Germline CDR1 reads LNHDA; CDR2 reads SQIVND (reference sequence). DNA of the CDR3: TGTGCCAGTAGTATCGGGCGGGGAACGAAGGATCAGCCCCAGCATTTT. This translates into CASSIGRGTKDQPQHF.

This clonotype came up many times. This chain uses TRBV11-2 with TRBJ1-1, with D unclear. CDR3 size: 14 residues. The V end was cut by 1 base, the J end by 1 base, with 7 bases between. Germline values: CDR1 SGHAT, CDR2 FQNNGV. In DNA form, the CDR3 reads TGTGCCAGCAGCTTAGCCAGAAAGAACACTGAAGCTTTCTTT. Amino acid sequence: CASSLARKNTEAFF.

This clonotype was seen ten or more times. The chain employs TRBV29-1 and TRBJ1-1, with D tentatively TRBD1 (6 bases). Germline V gene sequence: CDR1 SQVTM, CDR2 ANQGSEA. The CDR3 loop spans 14 amino acids. Trimming removed 5 bases from V and 5 bases from J, with 18 bases in between. CDR3 sequence: CSVIKDRGRTEAFF. The DNA for the CDR3 is TGCAGCGTTATAAAGGACAGAGGTAGGACTGAAGCTTTCTTT.

This clonotype is medium-sized within its sample. This chain connects TRBV11-2 to TRBJ2-1; D unclear. From germline, CDR1 is SGHAT and CDR2 FQNNGV. Between the trimmed V and J ends, which lost 0 bases and 2 bases, there was a span of 5 bases. The CDR3 covers 14 residues. Written as DNA, the CDR3 is TGTGCCAGCAGCTTAGAGGGTGCCTACAATGAGCAGTTCTTC. Translated: CASSLEGAYNEQFF.

Sample share makes this clonotype large (0.1 to 1%). This rearrangement joins TRBV6-2 or TRBV6-3 to TRBJ2-7; unclear D gene. The germline V and J ends were trimmed by 4 bases and 2 bases, with 6 bases remaining between them. Germline loops: CDR1 MNHEY, CDR2 SVGEGT. CDR3 length: 12 residues. The CDR3 loop reads CASSSSTYEQYV. In DNA, the CDR3 is TGTGCCAGCAGTTCCTCAACCTACGAGCAGTACGTC.

This chain links TRBV10-1 with TRBJ2-3; tentatively, D is TRBD2 (5 bases). Trimming took off 8 bases at V and 3 bases at J, with 12 bases between the two ends. The CDR3 is made up of 13 amino acids. Germline V gene data show CDR1 as WNHNN and CDR2 as SYGVQD (reference sequence). CDR3 sequence: CASQEADTDTQYF. The CDR3 nucleotides are TGCGCCAGCCAGGAGGCCGATACAGATACGCAGTATTTT.

This clonotype is labeled as medium-sized. The chain has TRBV25-1 and TRBJ2-7; D possibly uses TRBD1 or TRBD2 (5 bases each). V lost 5 bases and J lost 0, with 14 bases in between. This CDR3 comprises 15 residues. CDR1 is MGHDK, CDR2 SYGVNS, per germline. The CDR3 protein is CASSLTGRNSYEQYF. Written as DNA, the CDR3 is TGTGCCAGCAGTTTAACGGGACGCAACTCCTACGAGCAGTACTTC.

This clonotype occurred many times. This chain links TRBV10-3 with TRBJ2-3; no clear D gene. Germline V gene lookup returns CDR1 ENHRY and CDR2 SYGVKD. V gave up 6 bases and J gave up 0 bases, with 1 base separating them. The CDR3 extends over 11 amino acids. The CDR3 DNA reads TGTGCCATCAGCAGCACAGATACGCAGTATTTT. Protein product: CAISSTDTQYF.

This clonotype was found many times. J is TRBJ1-5 and V is TRBV29-1; D gene ambiguous. Germline V gene sequence: CDR1 SQVTM, CDR2 ANQGSEA. Trimming took 4 bases from V and 7 from J, leaving 11 bases between them. This CDR3 has 12 residues. This CDR3 is CSVGREGQPQHF. In DNA form, the CDR3 reads TGCAGCGTTGGAAGGGAAGGGCAGCCCCAGCATTTT.

As to this clonotype: The CDR3 does not end in the conserved phenylalanine or tryptophan, so this is likely a read error. The rearrangement links TRBV20-1 to TRBJ1-1; D is uncertain. The CDR3 covers 15 residues. V dropped 3 bases and J dropped 5 bases, with 19 bases sitting between them. CDR1 and CDR2 from the germline V gene are DFQATT and SNEGSKA (reference sequence). The CDR3 loop reads CSASPASRQLTEAFL. The CDR3, as DNA: TGCAGTGCTAGTCCAGCGAGTCGGCAATTGACTGAAGCTTTCCTT.

Notes on this clonotype: One junction end does not reproduce the germline sequence, and a read error may be involved. The chain couples TRBV19 to TRBJ1-1, with a weak D call TRBD1 (5 bases). Per germline, CDR1 LNHDA and CDR2 SQIVND (reference sequence). The CDR3 contains 13 residues. CDR3 nucleotide sequence: TGTGCCAGTGGTATAGAGGGGAGTACTGAAGCCTTCTTT. Protein product: CASGIEGSTEAFF.

At least ten counts were recorded for this clonotype. The V gene is TRBV19, the J gene TRBJ1-5; a weak D match, TRBD1 (6 bases). In germline, CDR1 is LNHDA, CDR2 SQIVND (reference sequence). Trimming removed 3 bases from V and 5 bases from J, with 11 bases in between. There are 14 residues in the CDR3. CDR3 loop: CASSMNAGDQPQHF. The CDR3 DNA reads as TGTGCCAGTAGTATGAATGCAGGGGATCAGCCCCAGCATTTT.

This chain's CDR3 is CASRRTGDYGQYV. The CDR3 DNA reads TGTGCCAGCAGACGGACAGGAGACTACGGGCAGTACGTC. V is TRBV6-5 and J is TRBJ2-7; TRBD1 matches at 7 bases. The CDR3 is 13 amino acids. Germline lookup yields CDR1 MNHEY and CDR2 SVGAGI.

In its sample, this clonotype ranks as medium-sized. The J gene is TRBJ2-1, the V gene TRBV7-6, with D tentatively TRBD1 (6 bases). Trimming took off 5 bases at V and 4 bases at J, with 15 bases between the two ends. The CDR3 is 15 amino acids. Germline-derived CDR1 and CDR2 are SGHVS and FNYEAQ. The CDR3 loop reads CASSLTGSAYNEQFF. CDR3 coding DNA: TGTGCCAGCAGCCTTACAGGGTCCGCTTACAATGAGCAGTTCTTC.